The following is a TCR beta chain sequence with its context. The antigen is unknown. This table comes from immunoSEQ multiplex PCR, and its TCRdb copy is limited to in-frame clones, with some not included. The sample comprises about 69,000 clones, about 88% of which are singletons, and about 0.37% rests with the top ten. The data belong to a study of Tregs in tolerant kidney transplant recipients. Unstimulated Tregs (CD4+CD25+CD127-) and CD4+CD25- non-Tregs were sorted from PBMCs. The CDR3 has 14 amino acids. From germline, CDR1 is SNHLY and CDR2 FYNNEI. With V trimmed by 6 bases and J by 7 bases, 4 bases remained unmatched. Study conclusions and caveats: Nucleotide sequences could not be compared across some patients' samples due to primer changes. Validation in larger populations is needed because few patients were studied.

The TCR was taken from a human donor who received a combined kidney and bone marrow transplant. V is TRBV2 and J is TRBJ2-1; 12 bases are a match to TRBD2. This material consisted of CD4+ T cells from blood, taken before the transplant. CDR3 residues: CASRMTSGGNEQFF. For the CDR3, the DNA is TGTGCCAGCAGGATGACTAGCGGGGGTAATGAGCAGTTCTTC.